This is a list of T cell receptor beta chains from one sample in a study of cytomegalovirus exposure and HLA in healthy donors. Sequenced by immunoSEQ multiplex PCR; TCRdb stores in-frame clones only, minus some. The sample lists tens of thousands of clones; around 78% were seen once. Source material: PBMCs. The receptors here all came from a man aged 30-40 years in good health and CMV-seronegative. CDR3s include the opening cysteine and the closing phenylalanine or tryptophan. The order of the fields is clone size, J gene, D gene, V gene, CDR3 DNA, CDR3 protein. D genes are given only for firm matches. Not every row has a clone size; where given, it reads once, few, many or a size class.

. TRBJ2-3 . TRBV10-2 TGCGCCAGCGGTCGGGCGGGGAGCACAGATACGCAGTATTTT CASGRAGSTDTQYF
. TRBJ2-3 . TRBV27 TGTGCCAGCAGCCGACTCACCACAGATACGCAGTATTTT CASSRLTTDTQYF
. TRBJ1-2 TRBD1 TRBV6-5 TGTGCCAGCCGAGGGACAGTAGACTATGGCTACACCTTC CASRGTVDYGYTF
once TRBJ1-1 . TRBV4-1 TGCGCCAGCAGCCCCCAGACAGGTTACCGAGAAGCTTTCTTT CASSPQTGYREAFF
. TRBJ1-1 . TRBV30 TGTGCCTGGAGTCGGGGGGGGGACACTGAAGCTTTCTTT CAWSRGGDTEAFF
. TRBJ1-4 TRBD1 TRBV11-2 TGTGCCAGCAGCTTCGACAGGGGGCTGGCAAAACTGTTTTTT CASSFDRGLAKLFF
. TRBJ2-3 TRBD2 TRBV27 TGTGCCAGCAGTTTCGGACTAGCGGCGAACACAGATACGCAGTATTTT CASSFGLAANTDTQYF
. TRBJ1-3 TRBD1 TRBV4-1 TGCGCCAGCAGCCCAGACGGGACAGGGGATTCCGGAAACACCATATATTTT CASSPDGTGDSGNTIYF
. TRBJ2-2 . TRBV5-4 TGTGCCAGCAGCCTGGACAGTGGTTACACCGGGGAGCTGTTTTTT CASSLDSGYTGELFF
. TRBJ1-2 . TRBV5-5 TGTGCCAGCAGCTCCGGGGGGGTCGGACCGTATGGCTACACCTTC CASSSGGVGPYGYTF
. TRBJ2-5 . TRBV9 TGTGCCAGCAGCGTAGAGCCAACCTCATACCAAGAGACCCAGTACTTC CASSVEPTSYQETQYF
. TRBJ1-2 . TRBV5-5 TGTGCCAGCAGCTTGGAACGGTGGACAAATAGGGGCTACACCTTC CASSLERWTNRGYTF
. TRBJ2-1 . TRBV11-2 TGTGCCAGCAGAGTAGACTACAATGAGCAGTTCTTC CASRVDYNEQFF
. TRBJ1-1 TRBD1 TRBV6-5 TGTGCCAGCAGAGCCGGGACAGCGAACACTGAAGCTTTCTTT CASRAGTANTEAFF
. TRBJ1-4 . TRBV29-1 TGCAGCGTTGCTAATTTGATTAATGAAAAACTGTTTTTT CSVANLINEKLFF
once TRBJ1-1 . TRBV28 TGTGCCAGCAGTCCCTCACCAGGGGAATTGGCTTTCTTT CASSPSPGELAFF
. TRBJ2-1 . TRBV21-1 TGTGCCAGCAGCAAAGCAAGCGAGACTAGCGGGAGACCCTACAATGAGCAGTTCTTC CASSKASETSGRPYNEQFF
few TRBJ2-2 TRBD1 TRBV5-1 TGCGCCAGCAGCTTGGGGGACAGACTCACCGGGGAGCTGTTTTTT CASSLGDRLTGELFF
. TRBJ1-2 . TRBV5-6 TGTGCCAGCAGCTTAGGGGCAAGCTATGGCTACACCTTC CASSLGASYGYTF
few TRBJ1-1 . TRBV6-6 TGTGCCAGCAGTTTCCTGATCCGGGGCACTGAAGCTTTCTTT CASSFLIRGTEAFF
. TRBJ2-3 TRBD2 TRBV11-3 TGTGCCAGCAGCTTGGGTTTGGTATCTAGCGGGAGTCGGACAGATACGCAGTATTTT CASSLGLVSSGSRTDTQYF
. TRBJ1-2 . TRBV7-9 TGTGCCAGCAGCTTAGGGGCAGCCTATGGCTACACCTTC CASSLGAAYGYTF
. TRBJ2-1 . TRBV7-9 TGTGCCAGCAGCACGGACGGTTTGGGGCAGCGGTTCTTC CASSTDGLGQRFF
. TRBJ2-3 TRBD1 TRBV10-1 TGCGCCAGCAGTATCCCAGGACAGGACGTTAGCACAGATACGCAGTATTTT CASSIPGQDVSTDTQYF